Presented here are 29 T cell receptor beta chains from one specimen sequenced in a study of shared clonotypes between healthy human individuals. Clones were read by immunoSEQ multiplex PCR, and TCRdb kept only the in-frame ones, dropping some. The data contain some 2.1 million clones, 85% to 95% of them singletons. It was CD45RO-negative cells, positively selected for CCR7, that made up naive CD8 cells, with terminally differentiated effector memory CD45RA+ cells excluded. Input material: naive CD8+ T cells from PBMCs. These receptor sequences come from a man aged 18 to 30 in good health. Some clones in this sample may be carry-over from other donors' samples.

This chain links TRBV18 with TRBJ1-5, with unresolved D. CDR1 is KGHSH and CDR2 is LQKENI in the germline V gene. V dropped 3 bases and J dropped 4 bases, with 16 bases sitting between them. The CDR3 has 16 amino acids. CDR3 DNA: TGTGCCAGCTCACCCACTCCCGGGGATGGTAATCAGCCCCAGCATTTT. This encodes CASSPTPGDGNQPQHF.

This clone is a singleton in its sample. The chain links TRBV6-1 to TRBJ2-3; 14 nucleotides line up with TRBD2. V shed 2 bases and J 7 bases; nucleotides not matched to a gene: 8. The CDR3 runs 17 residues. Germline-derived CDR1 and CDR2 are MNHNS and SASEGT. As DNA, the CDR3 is TGTGCCAGCAGTGAACAGACTAGCGGGAGGGCCGAGCATACGCAGTATTTT. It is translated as CASSEQTSGRAEHTQYF.

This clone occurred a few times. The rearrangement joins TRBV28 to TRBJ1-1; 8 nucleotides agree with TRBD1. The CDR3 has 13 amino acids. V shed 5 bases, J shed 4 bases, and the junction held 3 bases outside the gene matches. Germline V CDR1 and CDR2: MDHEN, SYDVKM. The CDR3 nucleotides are TGTGCCAGCAGTCCCGGGACAGGCACTGAAGCTTTCTTT. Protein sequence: CASSPGTGTEAFF. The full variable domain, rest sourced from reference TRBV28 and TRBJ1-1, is DVKVTQSSRYLVKRTGEKVFLECVQDMDHENMFWYRQDPGLGLRLIYFSYDVKMKEKGDIPEGYSVSREKKERFSLILESASTNQTSMYLCASSPGTGTEAFFGQGTRLTVV.

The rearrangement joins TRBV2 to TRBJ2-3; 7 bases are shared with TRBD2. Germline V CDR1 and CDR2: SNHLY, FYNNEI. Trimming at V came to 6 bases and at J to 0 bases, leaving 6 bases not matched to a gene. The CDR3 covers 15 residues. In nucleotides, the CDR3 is TGTGCCAGCAGACCCCTAGCGGACAGCACAGATACGCAGTATTTT. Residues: CASRPLADSTDTQYF.

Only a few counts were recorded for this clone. The CDR3 loop reads CASSVRDTSNQPQHF. CDR3 nucleotides: TGTGCCAGCAGTGTCCGGGACACCAGCAATCAGCCCCAGCATTTT. The gene calls are TRBV2 and TRBJ1-5, with D tentatively TRBD1 (6 bases). CDR3 length equals 15 residues. The germline V gene has CDR1 SNHLY and CDR2 FYNNEI. V gave up 4 bases and J gave up 1 base, with 11 bases separating them.

The CDR3 DNA reads as TGTGCCAGTAGTATACCAGGGTTCGGAACTAATGAAAAACTGTTTTTT. This codes for CASSIPGFGTNEKLFF. V usage is TRBV19 and J usage is TRBJ1-4; maybe TRBD1 (5 bases). Per germline, CDR1 LNHDA and CDR2 SQIVND (reference sequence). The germline V and J ends were trimmed by 2 bases and 1 base, with 11 bases remaining between them. The CDR3 sequence is 16 residues long.

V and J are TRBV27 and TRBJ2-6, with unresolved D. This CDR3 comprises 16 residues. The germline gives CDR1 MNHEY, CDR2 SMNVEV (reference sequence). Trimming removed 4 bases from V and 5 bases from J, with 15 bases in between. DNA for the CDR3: TGTGCCAGCAGTTCACTTGTCGGGTTTCGGGCCAACGTCCTGACTTTC. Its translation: CASSSLVGFRANVLTF. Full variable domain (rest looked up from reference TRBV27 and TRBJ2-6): EAQVTQNPRYLITVTGKKLTVTCSQNMNHEYMSWYRQDPGLGLRQIYYSMNVEVTDKGDVPEGYKVSRKEKRNFPLILESPSPNQTSLYFCASSSLVGFRANVLTFGAGSRLTVL.

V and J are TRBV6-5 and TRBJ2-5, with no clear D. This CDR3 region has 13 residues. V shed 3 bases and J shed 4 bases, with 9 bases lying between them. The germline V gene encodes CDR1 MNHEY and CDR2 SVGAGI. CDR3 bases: TGTGCCAGCAGTTATGGGTATGGAGAGACCCAGTACTTC. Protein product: CASSYGYGETQYF.

The CDR3 protein is CASSLYSSSYNEQFF. In nucleotides, the CDR3 is TGTGCCAGCAGCCTCTACTCAAGCTCCTACAATGAGCAGTTCTTC. The gene calls are TRBV7-3 and TRBJ2-1, with D hard to call. There are 15 residues in the CDR3. Germline CDR1 SGHTA, CDR2 FQGTGA. V was cut by 5 bases and J by 0 bases, with 11 bases left in between. Filled out from reference TRBV7-3 and TRBJ2-1, the complete variable domain reads GAGVSQTPSNKVTEKGKYVELRCDPISGHTALYWYRQSLGQGPEFLIYFQGTGAADDSGLPNDRFFAVRPEGSVSTLKIQRTERGDSAVYLCASSLYSSSYNEQFFGPGTRLTVL.

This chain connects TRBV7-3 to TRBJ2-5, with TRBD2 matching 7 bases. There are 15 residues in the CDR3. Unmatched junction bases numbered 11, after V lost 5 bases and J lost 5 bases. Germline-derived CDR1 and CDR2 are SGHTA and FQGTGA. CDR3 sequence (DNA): TGTGCCAGCAGCCCCCAAGCGGGAACCGCGGAGACCCAGTACTTC. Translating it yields CASSPQAGTAETQYF. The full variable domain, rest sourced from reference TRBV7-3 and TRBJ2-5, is GAGVSQTPSNKVTEKGKYVELRCDPISGHTALYWYRQSLGQGPEFLIYFQGTGAADDSGLPNDRFFAVRPEGSVSTLKIQRTERGDSAVYLCASSPQAGTAETQYFGPGTRLLVL.

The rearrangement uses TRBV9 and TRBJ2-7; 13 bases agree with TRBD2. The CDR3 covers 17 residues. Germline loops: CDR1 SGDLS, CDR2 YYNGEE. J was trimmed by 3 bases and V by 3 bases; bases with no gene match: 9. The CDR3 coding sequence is TGTGCCAGCAGCGCGGGACTAGCGGGATTGCAGCGCTACGAGCAGTACTTC. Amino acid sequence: CASSAGLAGLQRYEQYF.

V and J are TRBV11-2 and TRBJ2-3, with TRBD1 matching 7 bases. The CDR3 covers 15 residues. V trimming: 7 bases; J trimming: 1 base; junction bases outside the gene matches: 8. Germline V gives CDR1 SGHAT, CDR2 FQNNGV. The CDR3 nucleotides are TGTGCCAGCAACACCCGGGACAGCCGCACAGATACGCAGTATTTT. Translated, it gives CASNTRDSRTDTQYF.

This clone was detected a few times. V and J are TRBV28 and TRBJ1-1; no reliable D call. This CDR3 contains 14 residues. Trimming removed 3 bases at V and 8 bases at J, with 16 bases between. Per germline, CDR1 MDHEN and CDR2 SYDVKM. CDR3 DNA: TGTGCCAGCAGTTTTTCCCAGTCATACGACGAAGCTTTCTTT. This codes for CASSFSQSYDEAFF.

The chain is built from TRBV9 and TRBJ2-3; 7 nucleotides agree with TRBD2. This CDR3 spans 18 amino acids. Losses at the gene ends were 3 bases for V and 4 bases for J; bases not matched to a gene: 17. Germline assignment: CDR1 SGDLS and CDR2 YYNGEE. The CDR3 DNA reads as TGTGCCAGCAGCGATGGGCTTGTGGGCGGGAGTTTCCCAGATACGCAGTATTTT. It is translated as CASSDGLVGGSFPDTQYF.

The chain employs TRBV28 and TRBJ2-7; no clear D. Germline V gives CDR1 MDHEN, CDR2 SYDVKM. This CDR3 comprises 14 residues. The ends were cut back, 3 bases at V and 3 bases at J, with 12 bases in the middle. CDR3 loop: CASSFGLVGYEQYF. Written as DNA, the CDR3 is TGTGCCAGCAGTTTCGGCCTCGTGGGCTACGAGCAGTACTTC. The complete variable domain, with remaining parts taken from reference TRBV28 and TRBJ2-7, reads DVKVTQSSRYLVKRTGEKVFLECVQDMDHENMFWYRQDPGLGLRLIYFSYDVKMKEKGDIPEGYSVSREKKERFSLILESASTNQTSMYLCASSFGLVGYEQYFGPGTRLTVT.

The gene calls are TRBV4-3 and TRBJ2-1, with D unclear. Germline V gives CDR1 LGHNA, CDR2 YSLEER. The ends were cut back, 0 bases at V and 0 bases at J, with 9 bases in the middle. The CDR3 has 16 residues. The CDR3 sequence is CASSQDFYSSYNEQFF. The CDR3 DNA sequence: TGCGCCAGCAGCCAAGATTTTTACAGCTCCTACAATGAGCAGTTCTTC.

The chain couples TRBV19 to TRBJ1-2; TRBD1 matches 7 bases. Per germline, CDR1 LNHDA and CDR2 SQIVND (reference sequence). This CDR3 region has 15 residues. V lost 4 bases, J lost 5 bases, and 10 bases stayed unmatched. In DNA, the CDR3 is TGTGCCAGTAGTAAAGGGGACAGTTCGCGGTATGGCTACACCTTC. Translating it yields CASSKGDSSRYGYTF. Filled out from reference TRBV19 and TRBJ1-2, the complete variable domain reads DGGITQSPKYLFRKEGQNVTLSCEQNLNHDAMYWYRQDPGQGLRLIYYSQIVNDFQKGDIAEGYSVSREKKESFPLTVTSAQKNPTAFYLCASSKGDSSRYGYTFGSGTRLTVV.

The CDR3 coding sequence is TGTGCCAGCAGTTTGCTCCAAATAGGGTACTCACCCCTCCACTTT. This sequence encodes CASSLLQIGYSPLHF. V is TRBV28 and J is TRBJ1-6; D is ambiguous. V lost 3 bases and J lost 10, with 16 bases in between. Germline lookup yields CDR1 MDHEN and CDR2 SYDVKM. The CDR3 length is 15 residues. Full variable domain (outside the CDR3, taken from reference TRBV28 and TRBJ1-6): DVKVTQSSRYLVKRTGEKVFLECVQDMDHENMFWYRQDPGLGLRLIYFSYDVKMKEKGDIPEGYSVSREKKERFSLILESASTNQTSMYLCASSLLQIGYSPLHFGNGTRLTVT.

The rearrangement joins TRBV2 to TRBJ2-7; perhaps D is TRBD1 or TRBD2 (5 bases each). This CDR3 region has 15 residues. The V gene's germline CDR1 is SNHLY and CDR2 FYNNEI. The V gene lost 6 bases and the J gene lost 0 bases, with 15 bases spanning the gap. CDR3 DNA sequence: TGTGCCAGCAGCGGACCCCCCGGGGCCTCCTACGAGCAGTACTTC. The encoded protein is CASSGPPGASYEQYF. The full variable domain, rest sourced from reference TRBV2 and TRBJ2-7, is EPEVTQTPSHQVTQMGQEVILRCVPISNHLYFYWYRQILGQKVEFLVSFYNNEISEKSEIFDDQFSVERPDGSNFTLKIRSTKLEDSAMYFCASSGPPGASYEQYFGPGTRLTVT.

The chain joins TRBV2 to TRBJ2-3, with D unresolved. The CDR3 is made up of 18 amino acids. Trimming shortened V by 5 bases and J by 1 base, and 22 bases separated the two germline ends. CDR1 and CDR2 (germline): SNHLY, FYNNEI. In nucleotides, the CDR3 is TGTGCCAGCAGTTCCGTGATGGGTAGCCGATCTCGCACAGATACGCAGTATTTT. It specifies CASSSVMGSRSRTDTQYF.

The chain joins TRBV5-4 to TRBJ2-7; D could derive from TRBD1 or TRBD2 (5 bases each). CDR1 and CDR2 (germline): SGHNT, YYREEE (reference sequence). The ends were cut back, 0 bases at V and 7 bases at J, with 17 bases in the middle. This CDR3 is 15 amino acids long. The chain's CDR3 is CASSLERGAKGEQYF. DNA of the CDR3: TGTGCCAGCAGCTTGGAACGAGGGGCTAAGGGTGAGCAGTACTTC.

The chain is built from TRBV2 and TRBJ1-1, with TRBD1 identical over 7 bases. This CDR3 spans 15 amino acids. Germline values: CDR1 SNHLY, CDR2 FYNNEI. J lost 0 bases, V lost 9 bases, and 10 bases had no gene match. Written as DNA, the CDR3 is TGTGCCAGGGAATGGACAGGAGATATGAACACTGAAGCTTTCTTT. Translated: CAREWTGDMNTEAFF.

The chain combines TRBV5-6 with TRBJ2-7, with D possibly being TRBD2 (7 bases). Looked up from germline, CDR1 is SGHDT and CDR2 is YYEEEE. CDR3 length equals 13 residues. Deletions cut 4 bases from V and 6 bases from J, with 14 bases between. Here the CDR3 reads CASSPRGGAEQYF. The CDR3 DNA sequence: TGTGCCAGCAGCCCTAGGGGGGGCGCCGAGCAGTACTTC.

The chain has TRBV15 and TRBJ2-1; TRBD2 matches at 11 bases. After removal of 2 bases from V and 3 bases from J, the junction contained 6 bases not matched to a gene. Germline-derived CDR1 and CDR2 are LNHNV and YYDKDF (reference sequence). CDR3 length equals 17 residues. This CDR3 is CATSRPKGLADYNEQFF. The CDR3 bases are TGTGCCACCAGCAGACCGAAGGGACTAGCGGACTACAATGAGCAGTTCTTC.

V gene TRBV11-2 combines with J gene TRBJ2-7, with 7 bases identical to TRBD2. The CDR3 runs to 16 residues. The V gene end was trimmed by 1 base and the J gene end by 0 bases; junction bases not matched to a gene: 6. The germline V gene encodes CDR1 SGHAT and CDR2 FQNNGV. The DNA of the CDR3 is TGTGCCAGCAGCTTAGTGGGGGGGACCAGCTCCTACGAGCAGTACTTC. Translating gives CASSLVGGTSSYEQYF.

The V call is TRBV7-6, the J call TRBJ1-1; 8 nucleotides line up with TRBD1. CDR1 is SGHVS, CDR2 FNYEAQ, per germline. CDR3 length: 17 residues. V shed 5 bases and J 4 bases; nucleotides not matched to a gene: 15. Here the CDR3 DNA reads TGTGCCAGCAGCCCCGGTCCCGGGACAGGACGGGGCACTGAAGCTTTCTTT. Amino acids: CASSPGPGTGRGTEAFF.

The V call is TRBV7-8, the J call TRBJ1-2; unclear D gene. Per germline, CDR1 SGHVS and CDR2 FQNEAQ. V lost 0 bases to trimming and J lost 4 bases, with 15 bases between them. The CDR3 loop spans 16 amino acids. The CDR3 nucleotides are TGTGCCAGCAGCTTAGCCCAAGACGCGTACCTCTATGGCTACACCTTC. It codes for CASSLAQDAYLYGYTF.

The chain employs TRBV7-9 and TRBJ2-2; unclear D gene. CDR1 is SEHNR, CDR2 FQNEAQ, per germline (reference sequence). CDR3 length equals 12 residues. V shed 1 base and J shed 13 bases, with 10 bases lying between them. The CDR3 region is CASSLGTAGLFF. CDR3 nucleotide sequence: TGTGCCAGCAGCTTAGGAACAGCCGGGCTGTTTTTT.

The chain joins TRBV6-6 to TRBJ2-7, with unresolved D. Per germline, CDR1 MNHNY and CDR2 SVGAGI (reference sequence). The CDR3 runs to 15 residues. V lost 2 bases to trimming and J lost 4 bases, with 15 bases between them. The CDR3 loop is CASSYEFGSTYEQYF. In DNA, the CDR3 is TGTGCCAGCAGTTACGAGTTCGGGTCTACTTACGAGCAGTACTTC.